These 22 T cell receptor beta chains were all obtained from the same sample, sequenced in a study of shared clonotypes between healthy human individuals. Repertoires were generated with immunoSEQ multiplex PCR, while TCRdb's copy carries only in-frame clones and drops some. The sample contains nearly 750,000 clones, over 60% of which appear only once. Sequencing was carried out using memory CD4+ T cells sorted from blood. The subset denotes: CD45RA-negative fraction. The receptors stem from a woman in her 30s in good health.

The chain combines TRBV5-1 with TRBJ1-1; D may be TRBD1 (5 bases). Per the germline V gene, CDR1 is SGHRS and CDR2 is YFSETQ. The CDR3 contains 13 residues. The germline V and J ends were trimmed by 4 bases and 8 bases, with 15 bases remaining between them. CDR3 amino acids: CASSPSDGGEAFF. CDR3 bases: TGCGCCAGCAGCCCGTCCGACGGGGGGGAAGCTTTCTTT.

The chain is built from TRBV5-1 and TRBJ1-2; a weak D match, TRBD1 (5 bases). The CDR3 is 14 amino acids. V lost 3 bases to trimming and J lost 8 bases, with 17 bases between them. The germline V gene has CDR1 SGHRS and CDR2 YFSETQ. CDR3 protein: CASSSGPGEEGYTF. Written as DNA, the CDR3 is TGCGCCAGCAGCTCTGGGCCGGGGGAGGAGGGCTACACCTTC.

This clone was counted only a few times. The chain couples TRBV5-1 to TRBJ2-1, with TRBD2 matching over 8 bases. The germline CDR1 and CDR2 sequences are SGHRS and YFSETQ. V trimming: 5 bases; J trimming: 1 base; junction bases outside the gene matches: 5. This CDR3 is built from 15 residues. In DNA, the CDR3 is TGCGCCAGCAGTTATATAGCGGGGTCCTACAATGAGCAGTTCTTC. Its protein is CASSYIAGSYNEQFF.

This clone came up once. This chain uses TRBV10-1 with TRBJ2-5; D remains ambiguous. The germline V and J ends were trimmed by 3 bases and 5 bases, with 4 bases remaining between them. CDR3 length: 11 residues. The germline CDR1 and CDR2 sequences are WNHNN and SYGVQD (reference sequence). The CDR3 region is CASSEAETQYF. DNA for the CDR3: TGCGCCAGCAGTGAAGCCGAGACCCAGTACTTC.

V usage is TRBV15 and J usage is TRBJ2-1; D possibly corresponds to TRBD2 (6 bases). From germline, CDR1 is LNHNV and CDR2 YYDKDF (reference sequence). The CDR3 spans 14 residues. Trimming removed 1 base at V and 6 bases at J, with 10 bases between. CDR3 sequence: CATSRGMGGNEQFF. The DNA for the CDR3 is TGTGCCACCAGCAGAGGGATGGGGGGCAATGAGCAGTTCTTC.

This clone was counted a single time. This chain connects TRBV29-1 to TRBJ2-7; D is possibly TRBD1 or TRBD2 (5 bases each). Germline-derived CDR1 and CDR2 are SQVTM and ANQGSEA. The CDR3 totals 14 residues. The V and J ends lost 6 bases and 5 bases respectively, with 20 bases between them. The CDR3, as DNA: TGCAGCGTGGTGGGGGTAGAAGCCGTACACGAGCAGTACTTC. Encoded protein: CSVVGVEAVHEQYF.

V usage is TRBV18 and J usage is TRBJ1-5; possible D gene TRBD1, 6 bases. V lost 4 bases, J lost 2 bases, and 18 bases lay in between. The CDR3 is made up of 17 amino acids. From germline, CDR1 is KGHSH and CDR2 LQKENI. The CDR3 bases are TGTGCCAGCTCACTAACGCAGCCAGGGGACGGCAATCAGCCCCAGCATTTT. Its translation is CASSLTQPGDGNQPQHF.

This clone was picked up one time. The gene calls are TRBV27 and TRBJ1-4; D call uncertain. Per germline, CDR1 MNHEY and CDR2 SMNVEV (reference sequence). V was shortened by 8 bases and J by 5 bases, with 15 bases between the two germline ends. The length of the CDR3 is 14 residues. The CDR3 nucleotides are TGTGCCAGCTTTAATGGCAGCTTAAATGAAAAACTGTTTTTT. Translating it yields CASFNGSLNEKLFF. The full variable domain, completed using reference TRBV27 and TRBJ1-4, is EAQVTQNPRYLITVTGKKLTVTCSQNMNHEYMSWYRQDPGLGLRQIYYSMNVEVTDKGDVPEGYKVSRKEKRNFPLILESPSPNQTSLYFCASFNGSLNEKLFFGSGTQLSVL.

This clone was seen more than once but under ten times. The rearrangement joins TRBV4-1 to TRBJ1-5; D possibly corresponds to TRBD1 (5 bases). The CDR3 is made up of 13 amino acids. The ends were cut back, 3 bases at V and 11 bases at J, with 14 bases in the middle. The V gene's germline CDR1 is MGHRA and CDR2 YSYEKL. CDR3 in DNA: TGCGCCAGCAGCCACTCGGGGCTAGGGGCCCAGCATTTT. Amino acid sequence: CASSHSGLGAQHF.

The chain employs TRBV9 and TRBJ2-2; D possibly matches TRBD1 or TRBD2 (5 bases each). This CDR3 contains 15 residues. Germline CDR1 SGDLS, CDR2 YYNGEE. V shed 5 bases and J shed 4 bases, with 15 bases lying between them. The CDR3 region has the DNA TGTGCCAGCAGTCCTTTTCTAGGGACCACCGGGGAGCTGTTTTTT. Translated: CASSPFLGTTGELFF.

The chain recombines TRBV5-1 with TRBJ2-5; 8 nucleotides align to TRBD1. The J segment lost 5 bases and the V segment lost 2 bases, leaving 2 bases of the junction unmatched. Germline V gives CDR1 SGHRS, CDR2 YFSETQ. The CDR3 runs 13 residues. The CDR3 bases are TGCGCCAGCAGCTTCAGGGGGCATGAGACCCAGTACTTC. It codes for CASSFRGHETQYF.

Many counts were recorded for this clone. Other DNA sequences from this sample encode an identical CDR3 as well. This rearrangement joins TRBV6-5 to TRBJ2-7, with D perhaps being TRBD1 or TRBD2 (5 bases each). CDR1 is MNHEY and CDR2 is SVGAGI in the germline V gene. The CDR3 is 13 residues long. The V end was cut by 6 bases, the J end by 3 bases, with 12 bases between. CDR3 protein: CASSRDPDYEQYF. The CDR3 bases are TGTGCCAGCAGCCGGGACCCAGACTACGAGCAGTACTTC.

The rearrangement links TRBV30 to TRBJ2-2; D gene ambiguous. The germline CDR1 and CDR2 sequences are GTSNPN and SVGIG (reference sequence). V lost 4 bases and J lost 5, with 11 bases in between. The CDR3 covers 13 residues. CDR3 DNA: TGTGCCTGGATACCCCAGAGTACCGGGGAGCTGTTTTTT. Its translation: CAWIPQSTGELFF. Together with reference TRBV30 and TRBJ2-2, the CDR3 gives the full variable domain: SQTIHQWPATLVQPVGSPLSLECTVEGTSNPNLYWYRQAAGRGLQLLFYSVGIGQISSEVPQNLSASRPQDRQFILSSKKLLLSDSGFYLCAWIPQSTGELFFGEGSRLTVL.

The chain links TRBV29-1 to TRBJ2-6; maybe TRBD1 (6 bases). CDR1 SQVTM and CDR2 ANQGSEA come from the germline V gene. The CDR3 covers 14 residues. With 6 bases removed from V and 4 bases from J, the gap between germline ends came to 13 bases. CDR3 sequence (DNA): TGCAGCGTCCGAACAGGGACAGGGGCCAACGTCCTGACTTTC. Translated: CSVRTGTGANVLTF.

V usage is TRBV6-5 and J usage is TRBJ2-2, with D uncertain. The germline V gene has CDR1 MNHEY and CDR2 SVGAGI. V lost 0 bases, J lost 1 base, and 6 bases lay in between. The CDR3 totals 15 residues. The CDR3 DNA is TGTGCCAGCAGTTACTCGAACCGGAACACCGGGGAGCTGTTTTTT. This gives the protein CASSYSNRNTGELFF.

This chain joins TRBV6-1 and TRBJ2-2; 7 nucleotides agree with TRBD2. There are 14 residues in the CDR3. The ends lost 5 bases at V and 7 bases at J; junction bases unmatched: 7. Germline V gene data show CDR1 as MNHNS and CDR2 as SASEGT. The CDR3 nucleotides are TGTGCCAGCAGTTATCCGGGACTAAACGGGGAGCTGTTTTTT. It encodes CASSYPGLNGELFF.

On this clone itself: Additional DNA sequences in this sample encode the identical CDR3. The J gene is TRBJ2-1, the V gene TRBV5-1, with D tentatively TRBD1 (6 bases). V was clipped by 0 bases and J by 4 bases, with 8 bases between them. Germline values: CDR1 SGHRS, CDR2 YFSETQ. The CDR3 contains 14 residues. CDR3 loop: CASSLVDSYNEQFF. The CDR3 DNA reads TGCGCCAGCAGCTTGGTGGACAGTTACAATGAGCAGTTCTTC.

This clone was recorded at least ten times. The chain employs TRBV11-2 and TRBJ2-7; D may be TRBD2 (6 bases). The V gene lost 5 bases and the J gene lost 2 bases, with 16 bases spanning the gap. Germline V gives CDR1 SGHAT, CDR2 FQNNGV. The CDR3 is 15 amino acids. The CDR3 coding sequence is TGTGCCAGCAGCGAGGGGTCTAGCGCGACCTACGAGCAGTACTTC. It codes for CASSEGSSATYEQYF.

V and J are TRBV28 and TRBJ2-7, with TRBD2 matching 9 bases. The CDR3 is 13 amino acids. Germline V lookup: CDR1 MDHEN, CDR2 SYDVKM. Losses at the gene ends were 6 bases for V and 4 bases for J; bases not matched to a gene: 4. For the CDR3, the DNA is TGTGCCAGCAGCAGCGGGAGGTATTACGAGCAGTACTTC. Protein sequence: CASSSGRYYEQYF.

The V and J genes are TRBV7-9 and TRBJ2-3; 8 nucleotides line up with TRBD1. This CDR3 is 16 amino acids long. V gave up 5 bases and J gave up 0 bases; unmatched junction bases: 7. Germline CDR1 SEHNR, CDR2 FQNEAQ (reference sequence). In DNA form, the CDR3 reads TGTGCCAGCAGCCCCGGACAGGGAACTAGCACAGATACGCAGTATTTT. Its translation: CASSPGQGTSTDTQYF.

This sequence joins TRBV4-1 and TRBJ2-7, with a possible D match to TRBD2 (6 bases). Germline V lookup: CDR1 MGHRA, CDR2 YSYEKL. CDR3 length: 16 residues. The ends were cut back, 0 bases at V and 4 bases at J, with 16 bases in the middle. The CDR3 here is CASSQEWAQEGYEQYF. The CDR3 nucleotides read TGCGCCAGCAGCCAAGAATGGGCCCAGGAGGGGTACGAGCAGTACTTC.

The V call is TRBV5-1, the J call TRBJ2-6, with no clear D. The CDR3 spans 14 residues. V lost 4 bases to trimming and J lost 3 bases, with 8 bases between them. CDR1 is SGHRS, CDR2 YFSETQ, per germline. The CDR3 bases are TGCGCCAGCAGCCGAATGGGTGGGGCCAACGTCCTGACTTTC. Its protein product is CASSRMGGANVLTF.